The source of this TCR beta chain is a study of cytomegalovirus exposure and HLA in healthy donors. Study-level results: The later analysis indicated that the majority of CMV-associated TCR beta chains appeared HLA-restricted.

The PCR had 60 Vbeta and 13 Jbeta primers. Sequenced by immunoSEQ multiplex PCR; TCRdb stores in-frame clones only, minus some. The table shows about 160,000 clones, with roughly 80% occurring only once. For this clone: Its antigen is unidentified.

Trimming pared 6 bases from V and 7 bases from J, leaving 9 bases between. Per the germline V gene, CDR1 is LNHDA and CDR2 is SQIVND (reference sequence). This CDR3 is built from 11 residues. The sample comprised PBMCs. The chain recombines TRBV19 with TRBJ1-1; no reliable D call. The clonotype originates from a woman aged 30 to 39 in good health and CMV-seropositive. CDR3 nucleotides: TGTGCCAGTAGGACACGTTTTGAAGCTTTCTTT. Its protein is CASRTRFEAFF.